Sequencing of this TCR beta chain was carried out in a study of technical replicates of blood from a few donors. The CDR3 sequence is 15 residues long. Germline CDR1 and CDR2: SNHLY and FYNNEI. Trimming cost V 1 base and J 6 bases; bases outside gene matches: 5. Clones were sequenced by immunoSEQ multiplex PCR, and TCRdb holds only the in-frame ones, with some missing. The sample lists 65,000 to 90,000 clones, 91% seen once, with 0.25% in the top ten. The genes are TRBV2 and TRBJ1-5, with 8 bases that match TRBD1. Sequencing was carried out using T cells isolated from PBMCs. This clonotype was obtained from a human donor in good health. CDR3 DNA sequence: TGTGCCAGCAGTGAAGGGACAGGGTATTTTCAGCCCCAGCATTTT. This codes for CASSEGTGYFQPQHF.